The 30 T cell receptor beta chains in this list originate from one sample, sequenced in a study of blood T cell repertoires in COVID-19. Using immunoSEQ multiplex PCR, the repertoire was profiled, and TCRdb retains in-frame clones only, with some absent. This table holds tens of thousands of clones, 80% to 90% found once. Sequenced input: peripheral blood. The receptors here all came from a human donor in a cohort sampled during active COVID-19.

The chain recombines TRBV4-2 with TRBJ1-1; D unresolved. The length of the CDR3 is 15 residues. Germline V CDR1 and CDR2: LGHNA, YNFKEQ. The V end was cut by 0 bases, the J end by 6 bases, with 14 bases between. This CDR3 is CASSQDFQLAAEAFF. CDR3 sequence (DNA): TGTGCCAGCAGCCAAGATTTCCAGTTGGCAGCTGAAGCTTTCTTT.

V gene TRBV2 combines with J gene TRBJ1-5; 9 bases agree with TRBD1. The CDR3 has 19 amino acids. The germline CDR1 and CDR2 sequences are SNHLY and FYNNEI. V was clipped by 4 bases and J by 5 bases; unmatched bases: 18. This CDR3 is CASSGLRDRVSLFDQPQHF. The DNA for the CDR3 is TGTGCCAGCAGTGGCCTCCGGGACAGGGTATCGTTGTTCGATCAGCCCCAGCATTTT.

The chain uses TRBV5-5 and TRBJ2-5, with D tentatively TRBD1 (6 bases). This CDR3 is 14 amino acids long. V was clipped by 4 bases and J by 3 bases, with 13 bases between them. Germline CDR1 reads SGHKS; CDR2 reads YYEKEE (reference sequence). The CDR3 nucleotides read TGTGCCAGCAGCGAGACAGGAAACAAAGAGACCCAGTACTTC. This sequence encodes CASSETGNKETQYF.

The table lists this clone with a count of one. The rearrangement joins TRBV30 to TRBJ2-3; no firm D call. V lost 3 bases, J lost 0 bases, and 10 bases lay in between. The CDR3 loop spans 14 amino acids. CDR1 GTSNPN and CDR2 SVGIG come from the germline V gene (reference sequence). In DNA, the CDR3 is TGTGCCTGGAGGAAGTTAACTAGCACAGATACGCAGTATTTT. It is translated as CAWRKLTSTDTQYF.

This rearrangement joins TRBV7-2 to TRBJ1-4; no definite D call. Per germline, CDR1 SGHTA and CDR2 FQGNSA. V was trimmed by 0 bases and J by 4 bases, leaving 3 bases between them. This CDR3 region has 13 residues. The CDR3 DNA is TGTGCCAGCAGCTTAGCCTATAATGAAAAACTGTTTTTT. The encoded protein is CASSLAYNEKLFF. The full variable domain, its missing parts supplied by reference TRBV7-2 and TRBJ1-4, is GAGVSQSPSNKVTEKGKDVELRCDPISGHTALYWYRQSLGQGLEFLIYFQGNSAPDKSGLPSDRFSAERTGGSVSTLTIQRTQQEDSAVYLCASSLAYNEKLFFGSGTQLSVL.

The chain employs TRBV2 and TRBJ2-2; weak D call: TRBD1 (5 bases). Germline CDR1 and CDR2: SNHLY and FYNNEI. The CDR3 runs 15 residues. V was clipped by 5 bases and J by 3 bases, with 13 bases between them. For the CDR3, the DNA is TGTGCCAGCAGTTCGACAGTCTCGCACACCGGGGAGCTGTTTTTT. It codes for CASSSTVSHTGELFF. Looking up the rest from reference TRBV2 and TRBJ2-2 gives the full variable domain: EPEVTQTPSHQVTQMGQEVILRCVPISNHLYFYWYRQILGQKVEFLVSFYNNEISEKSEIFDDQFSVERPDGSNFTLKIRSTKLEDSAMYFCASSSTVSHTGELFFGEGSRLTVL.

V usage is TRBV5-1 and J usage is TRBJ2-2, with D unclear. V was trimmed by 4 bases and J by 2 bases, leaving 6 bases between them. CDR1 SGHRS and CDR2 YFSETQ come from the germline V gene. This CDR3 region has 13 residues. CDR3: CASSTANTGELFF. As DNA, the CDR3 is TGCGCCAGCAGCACAGCCAACACCGGGGAGCTGTTTTTT.

The rearrangement links TRBV4-3 to TRBJ2-7, with D tentatively TRBD2 (6 bases). The CDR3 runs 14 residues. Germline CDR1 and CDR2: LGHNA and YSLEER. V lost 2 bases and J lost 4, with 12 bases in between. The CDR3 DNA sequence: TGCGCCAGCAGCCAAAAACTAGCCAGGTACGAGCAGTACTTC. Protein product: CASSQKLARYEQYF.

Points on this clone: Compared with germline, one end of the junction differs, possibly owing to a read error. The rearrangement joins TRBV7-9 to TRBJ2-5; a possible D gene is TRBD2 (5 bases). CDR3 length: 13 amino acids. Germline CDR1 and CDR2: SEHNR and FQNEAQ (reference sequence). CDR3 sequence (DNA): TGTGCCAGCAGCTCCGGGAACCAGGAGACCCAGTACTTC. This gives the protein CASSSGNQETQYF.

This sequence joins TRBV19 and TRBJ2-3, with no clear D. Germline V gene data show CDR1 as LNHDA and CDR2 as SQIVND (reference sequence). V was shortened by 7 bases and J by 1 base, with 15 bases between the two germline ends. This CDR3 is 15 amino acids long. In DNA, the CDR3 is TGTGCCAGTACCACGGAAGTCGCGGGCACAGATACGCAGTATTTT. Translation gives CASTTEVAGTDTQYF.

This clone occurred once. The CDR3 bases are TGTGCCAGCAGCGTAGGAGATAGGGGAACCGGGGAGCTGTTTTTT. This sequence encodes CASSVGDRGTGELFF. The V and J genes are TRBV9 and TRBJ2-2; D may be TRBD1 (5 bases). Germline V gene data show CDR1 as SGDLS and CDR2 as YYNGEE. With 0 bases removed from V and 5 bases from J, the gap between germline ends came to 11 bases. The CDR3 totals 15 residues.

This clone has just a few counts. V usage is TRBV6-1 and J usage is TRBJ1-2; the D is unclear. V lost 1 base and J 4 bases, leaving 19 bases between the germline ends. From germline, CDR1 is MNHNS and CDR2 SASEGT. The CDR3 runs 17 residues. In DNA form, the CDR3 reads TGTGCCAGCAGTGAAGGTGTCGCCTTGAGTTCTACCTATGGCTACACCTTC. It codes for CASSEGVALSSTYGYTF.

For the CDR3, the DNA is TGTGCCAGCAGCTTCGGGAGGAGCTCCTACGAGCAGTACTTC. Protein sequence: CASSFGRSSYEQYF. The chain uses TRBV7-9 and TRBJ2-7, with 7 bases identical to TRBD2. The CDR3 contains 14 residues. The V gene's germline CDR1 is SEHNR and CDR2 FQNEAQ (reference sequence). The junction had 2 bases not matched to a gene; V was cut back by 3 bases and J by 0 bases.

This chain uses TRBV7-9 with TRBJ1-4; no firm D call. Trimming left V 0 bases short and J 14 bases short, with 10 bases between. The CDR3 sequence is 12 residues long. From germline, CDR1 is SEHNR and CDR2 FQNEAQ (reference sequence). DNA of the CDR3: TGTGCCAGCAGCTTAGCCTGGACGGGGCTGTTTTTT. Its translation is CASSLAWTGLFF.

The chain is built from TRBV19 and TRBJ2-2, with D perhaps TRBD1 (6 bases). The CDR3 is 15 residues long. Trimming left V 6 bases short and J 0 bases short, with 11 bases between. Germline V gives CDR1 LNHDA, CDR2 SQIVND (reference sequence). The CDR3 DNA reads as TGTGCCAGTAGCCTGACAGGCTCGAACACCGGGGAGCTGTTTTTT. Residues: CASSLTGSNTGELFF.

This clone appeared once. The chain recombines TRBV28 with TRBJ1-1; D may be TRBD1 (5 bases). The V end lost 5 bases, the J end lost 4 bases, and 20 bases lay between the germline ends. In germline, CDR1 is MDHEN, CDR2 SYDVKM. The CDR3 extends over 16 amino acids. CDR3 protein: CASSKGGEGSFTEAFF. In nucleotides, the CDR3 is TGTGCCAGCAGTAAGGGAGGGGAGGGTAGTTTCACTGAAGCTTTCTTT. Combining the CDR3 with reference TRBV28 and TRBJ1-1 gives the whole variable domain DVKVTQSSRYLVKRTGEKVFLECVQDMDHENMFWYRQDPGLGLRLIYFSYDVKMKEKGDIPEGYSVSREKKERFSLILESASTNQTSMYLCASSKGGEGSFTEAFFGQGTRLTVV.

The chain joins TRBV12-3 or TRBV12-4 to TRBJ2-7; the match to TRBD1 covers 8 bases. V trimming: 8 bases; J trimming: 5 bases; junction bases outside the gene matches: 8. The CDR3 extends over 13 amino acids. The CDR3 coding sequence is TGTGCCAGCCGCGAACAGGGGGTCAACGAGCAGTACTTC. Protein sequence: CASREQGVNEQYF.

The chain has TRBV13 and TRBJ1-1; no definite D call. CDR1 and CDR2 from the germline V gene are PRHDT and FYEKMQ (reference sequence). The CDR3 covers 19 residues. Deletions cut 1 base from V and 0 bases from J, with 21 bases between. The CDR3 DNA follows: TGTGCCAGCAGCTTAGCTGGCAGGCTAATATTTGGCATGAACACTGAAGCTTTCTTT. This encodes CASSLAGRLIFGMNTEAFF.

V and J are TRBV9 and TRBJ1-4; maybe TRBD1 (5 bases). Germline V lookup: CDR1 SGDLS, CDR2 YYNGEE. The germline V and J ends were trimmed by 3 bases and 3 bases, with 18 bases remaining between them. There are 17 residues in the CDR3. This CDR3 is CASSAGLNLIANEKLFF. As DNA, the CDR3 is TGTGCCAGCAGCGCGGGACTGAACCTTATTGCTAATGAAAAACTGTTTTTT.

Comment on this clone: Compared with germline, one end of the junction differs, possibly owing to a read error. The DNA of the CDR3 is TGTGCCAGCTCACCAATAACAGCTCCCGAAGGTTTCTTT. This sequence encodes CASSPITAPEGFF. The chain uses TRBV18 and TRBJ1-1; D ambiguous. This CDR3 is built from 13 residues. Germline lookup yields CDR1 KGHSH and CDR2 LQKENI. The variable domain in full, completed from reference TRBV18 and TRBJ1-1, reads NAGVMQNPRHLVRRRGQEARLRCSPMKGHSHVYWYRQLPEEGLKFMVYLQKENIIDESGMPKERFSAEFPKEGPSILRIQQVVRGDSAAYFCASSPITAPEGFFGQGTRLTVV.

The chain is built from TRBV13 and TRBJ1-6; D is unclear. Trimming cost V 5 bases and J 7 bases, with 15 bases left between them. The CDR3 length is 15 residues. Germline V gene data show CDR1 as PRHDT and CDR2 as FYEKMQ (reference sequence). CDR3 coding DNA: TGTGCCAGCAGCAGCCAGTTTGGCGGAAATTCACCCCTCCACTTT. Protein product: CASSSQFGGNSPLHF.

The chain couples TRBV5-1 to TRBJ2-7; D uncertain. The CDR3 is 17 residues long. CDR1 SGHRS and CDR2 YFSETQ come from the germline V gene. The V end was cut by 0 bases, the J end by 0 bases, with 16 bases between. CDR3 nucleotide sequence: TGCGCCAGCAGCTTGGGAGACATCCCCGCCAGCTCCTACGAGCAGTACTTC. Amino acid sequence: CASSLGDIPASSYEQYF.

The gene calls are TRBV6-6 and TRBJ1-3, with TRBD1 matching over 8 bases. Germline trimming cut 4 bases from V and 3 bases from J; bases unmatched to any gene: 8. There are 16 residues in the CDR3. Germline V gives CDR1 MNHNY, CDR2 SVGAGI (reference sequence). CDR3 coding DNA: TGTGCCAGCAGTTTTCAACAGGGGGATCTTGGAAACACCATATATTTT. This gives the protein CASSFQQGDLGNTIYF.

The chain is built from TRBV7-6 and TRBJ2-2; TRBD2 aligns across 15 bases. The germline V gene encodes CDR1 SGHVS and CDR2 FNYEAQ. J gave up 5 bases and V 3 bases, and 7 bases lay outside the gene matches. The CDR3 totals 18 residues. The CDR3 DNA sequence: TGTGCCAGCAGCTTCTGGACTAGCGGGGGGGCCGTGACCGGGGAGCTGTTTTTT. Encoded protein: CASSFWTSGGAVTGELFF.

The chain is built from TRBV28 and TRBJ2-3; 11 bases map to TRBD2. The CDR3 extends over 19 amino acids. V shed 0 bases and J 0 bases; nucleotides not matched to a gene: 8. Germline CDR1 MDHEN, CDR2 SYDVKM. The CDR3 nucleotides are TGTGCCAGCAGTTTATGGGTACTAGCGGGGGACCTTAGCACAGATACGCAGTATTTT. Its protein product is CASSLWVLAGDLSTDTQYF.

This sequence joins TRBV15 and TRBJ2-4; TRBD1 might be the D (6 bases). The length of the CDR3 is 16 residues. Trimming stripped 0 bases from V and 1 base from J, with 10 bases between. In germline, CDR1 is LNHNV, CDR2 YYDKDF (reference sequence). The CDR3: CATSRDRQGAKNIQYF. The CDR3 DNA sequence: TGTGCCACCAGCAGAGATCGGCAGGGGGCCAAAAACATTCAGTACTTC.

The rearrangement uses TRBV29-1 and TRBJ2-7, with 11 positions matching TRBD1. V was clipped by 7 bases and J by 1 base; unmatched bases: 12. The CDR3 runs 16 residues. The germline V gene has CDR1 SQVTM and CDR2 ANQGSEA. CDR3 region: CSAIGQGASYSYEQYF. The CDR3 DNA is TGCAGCGCCATAGGACAGGGGGCGAGTTATTCCTACGAGCAGTACTTC.

The chain combines TRBV6-6 with TRBJ1-3; no clear D. Trimming shortened V by 7 bases and J by 0 bases, and 7 bases separated the two germline ends. This CDR3 contains 13 residues. Germline V CDR1 and CDR2: MNHNY, SVGAGI (reference sequence). CDR3 amino acids: CASMSYSGNTIYF. In nucleotides, the CDR3 is TGTGCCAGCATGTCCTACTCTGGAAACACCATATATTTT.

The chain carries TRBV18 and TRBJ2-5, with D perhaps matching TRBD1 (5 bases). The CDR3 spans 17 residues. Per the germline V gene, CDR1 is KGHSH and CDR2 is LQKENI. V lost 2 bases and J lost 5, with 21 bases in between. The CDR3 DNA sequence: TGTGCCAGCTCACCAATTATGGGATCAGACAGTCAGGAGACCCAGTACTTC. Translating it yields CASSPIMGSDSQETQYF. Complete variable domain (other parts from reference TRBV18 and TRBJ2-5): NAGVMQNPRHLVRRRGQEARLRCSPMKGHSHVYWYRQLPEEGLKFMVYLQKENIIDESGMPKERFSAEFPKEGPSILRIQQVVRGDSAAYFCASSPIMGSDSQETQYFGPGTRLLVL.

The rearrangement joins TRBV3-1 (or the pseudogene TRBV3-2) to TRBJ2-2; 7 bases are shared with TRBD1. The CDR3 runs to 15 residues. With V trimmed by 4 bases and J by 2 bases, 4 bases remained unmatched. The germline V gene encodes CDR1 LGHDT and CDR2 YNNKEL (reference sequence). Here the CDR3 DNA reads TGTGCCAGCAGCCCCAACAGGGGAAACACCGGGGAGCTGTTTTTT. This encodes CASSPNRGNTGELFF.